The rows below give T cell receptor beta chains drawn from one sample of a study of T cells in Graves' hyperthyroidism and ophthalmopathy. TCRdb independently ran MiXCR on the multiplex PCR reads; one entry per CDR3 protein. The sample records hundreds of thousands of distinct CDR3 sequences, 15% to 20% being singletons. The material sequenced was blood. Receptors were obtained from a man in his forties with Graves' ophthalmopathy. CDR3s include the opening cysteine and the closing phenylalanine or tryptophan. Each record gives: D gene, clone size, J gene, V gene, CDR3 DNA, CDR3 protein. The D gene is left open where the match is weak. Size is stated for part of the rows, as once, few or many counts, or as a class when the clone is expanded.

D: TRBD2
size: NA
J: TRBJ2-5
V: TRBV18
DNA: TGTGCCAGCTCACGGGACGGGGGGAAGACCCAGTACTTC
CDR3: CASSRDGGKTQYF

D: NA
size: few
J: TRBJ2-1
V: TRBV12-3/TRBV12-4
DNA: TGTGCCAGCAGTTGGGGCTCCCTCCGTGAGCAGTTCTTC
CDR3: CASSWGSLREQFF

D: TRBD2
size: few
J: TRBJ2-7
V: TRBV18
DNA: TGTGCCAGCTCACCACCGGGGACTAGCGGGGGGCTCTACGAGCAGTACTTC
CDR3: CASSPPGTSGGLYEQYF

D: NA
size: many
J: TRBJ2-3
V: TRBV20-1
DNA: TGCAGTGCTAGAGATACGGCAGTGAGCACAGATACGCAGTATTTT
CDR3: CSARDTAVSTDTQYF

D: NA
size: NA
J: TRBJ2-7
V: TRBV4-1
DNA: TGCGCCAGCAGTCACCCGACAGCCCGGTACGAGCAGTACTTC
CDR3: CASSHPTARYEQYF

D: TRBD2
size: NA
J: TRBJ2-1
V: TRBV5-1
DNA: TGCGCCAGCACGCTGACTAGCTCCTCCTACAATGAGCAGTTCTTC
CDR3: CASTLTSSSYNEQFF

D: TRBD2
size: NA
J: TRBJ2-1
V: TRBV6-2/TRBV6-3
DNA: TGTGCCAGCAGTTTCGGGACTAGCTTGAATGAGCAGTTCTTC
CDR3: CASSFGTSLNEQFF

D: NA
size: NA
J: TRBJ2-1
V: TRBV6-1
DNA: TGTGCCAGCAGCGGGACGGCCAATGAGCAGTTCTTC
CDR3: CASSGTANEQFF

D: TRBD2
size: few
J: TRBJ2-3
V: TRBV6-5
DNA: TGTGCCAGCAGTTACTCGGCGGGAGGGACAGATACGCAGTATTTT
CDR3: CASSYSAGGTDTQYF

D: TRBD1
size: many
J: TRBJ2-1
V: TRBV7-8
DNA: TGTGCCAGCAGCTTCCCCGGGACAGGGGGCAATGAGCAGTTCTTC
CDR3: CASSFPGTGGNEQFF

D: NA
size: many
J: TRBJ1-5
V: TRBV7-2
DNA: TGTGCCAGCAGTTTAGGGGGGCCCCAGCATTTT
CDR3: CASSLGGPQHF

D: NA
size: NA
J: TRBJ1-2
V: TRBV28
DNA: TGTGCCAGCAGTTCTTCAGGGGCTTACTATGGCTACACCTTC
CDR3: CASSSSGAYYGYTF

D: NA
size: NA
J: TRBJ2-2
V: TRBV10-3
DNA: TGTGCCATTCGAAGTACCGGGAAGCTGTTTTTT
CDR3: CAIRSTGKLFF

D: NA
size: NA
J: TRBJ2-3
V: TRBV29-1
DNA: TGCAGCGTTTTCGAGCAATCGCAGTATTTT
CDR3: CSVFEQSQYF

D: NA
size: NA
J: TRBJ1-3
V: TRBV10-3
DNA: TGTGCCATCAGGGACCCCGAATGGAGGGCGAAATCTGGAAACACCATATATTTT
CDR3: CAIRDPEWRAKSGNTIYF

D: NA
size: few
J: TRBJ2-7
V: TRBV6-1
DNA: TGTGCCAGCAGTATTGGGGGGGACAGCTCCTACGAGCAGTACTTC
CDR3: CASSIGGDSSYEQYF

D: TRBD1
size: NA
J: TRBJ1-2
V: TRBV9
DNA: TGTGCCAGCAGTGAAGACGGGACAGACTACTATGGCTACACCTTC
CDR3: CASSEDGTDYYGYTF

D: NA
size: NA
J: TRBJ1-6
V: TRBV7-8
DNA: TGTGCCAGCAGCTTAGCGCCCTACAGGGATTATAATTCACCCCTCCACTTT
CDR3: CASSLAPYRDYNSPLHF

D: TRBD1
size: NA
J: TRBJ2-7
V: TRBV7-2
DNA: TGTGCCAGCAGCCCCAGGAGGGACAGGCGGCTGTACTTC
CDR3: CASSPRRDRRLYF

D: NA
size: many
J: TRBJ2-2
V: TRBV5-1
DNA: TGCGCCAGCAGCTTGCCGGATGCAACCGGGGAGCTGTTTTTT
CDR3: CASSLPDATGELFF